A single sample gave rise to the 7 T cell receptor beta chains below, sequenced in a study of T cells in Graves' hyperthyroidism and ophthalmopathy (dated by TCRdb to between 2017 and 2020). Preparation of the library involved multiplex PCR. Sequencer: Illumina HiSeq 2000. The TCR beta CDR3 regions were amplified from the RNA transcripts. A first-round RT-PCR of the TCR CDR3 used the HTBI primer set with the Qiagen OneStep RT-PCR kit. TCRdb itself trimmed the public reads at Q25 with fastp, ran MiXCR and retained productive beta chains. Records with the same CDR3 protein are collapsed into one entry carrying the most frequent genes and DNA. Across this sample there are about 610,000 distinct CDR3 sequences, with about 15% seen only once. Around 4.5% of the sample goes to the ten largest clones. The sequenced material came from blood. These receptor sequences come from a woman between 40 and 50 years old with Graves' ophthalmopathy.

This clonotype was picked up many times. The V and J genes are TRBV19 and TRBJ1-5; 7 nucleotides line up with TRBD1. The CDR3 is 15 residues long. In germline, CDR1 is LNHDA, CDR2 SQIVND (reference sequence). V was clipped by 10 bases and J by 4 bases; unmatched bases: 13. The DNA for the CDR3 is TGTGCCACCCGCCCAGGGGGAGGGGATAATCAGCCCCAGCATTTT. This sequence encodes CATRPGGGDNQPQHF.

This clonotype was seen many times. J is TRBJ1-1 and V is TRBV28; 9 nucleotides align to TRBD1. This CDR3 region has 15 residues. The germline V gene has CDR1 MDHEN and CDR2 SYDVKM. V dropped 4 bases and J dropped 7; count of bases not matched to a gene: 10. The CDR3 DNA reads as TGTGCCAGCAGTTCAAAGAGCCGGGACAGGGATGAAGCTTTCTTT. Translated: CASSSKSRDRDEAFF.

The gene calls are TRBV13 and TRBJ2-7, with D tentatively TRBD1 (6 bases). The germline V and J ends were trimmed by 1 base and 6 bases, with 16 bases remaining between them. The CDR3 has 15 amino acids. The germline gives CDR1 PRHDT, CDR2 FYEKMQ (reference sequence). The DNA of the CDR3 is TGTGCCAGCAGCTTAGTTGTGGGTAGAGGGGGCGAGCAGTACTTC. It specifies CASSLVVGRGGEQYF.

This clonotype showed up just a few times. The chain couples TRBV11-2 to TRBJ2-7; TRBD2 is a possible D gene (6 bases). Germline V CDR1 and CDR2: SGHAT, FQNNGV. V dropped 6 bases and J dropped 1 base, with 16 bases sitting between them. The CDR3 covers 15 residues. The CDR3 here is CASSPQAGRSYEQYF. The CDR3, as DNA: TGTGCCAGCAGTCCTCAAGCGGGCCGGTCCTACGAGCAGTACTTC. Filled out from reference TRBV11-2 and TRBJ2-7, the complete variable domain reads EAGVAQSPRYKIIEKRQSVAFWCNPISGHATLYWYQQILGQGPKLLIQFQNNGVVDDSQLPKDRFSAERLKGVDSTLKIQPAKLEDSAVYLCASSPQAGRSYEQYFGPGTRLTVT.

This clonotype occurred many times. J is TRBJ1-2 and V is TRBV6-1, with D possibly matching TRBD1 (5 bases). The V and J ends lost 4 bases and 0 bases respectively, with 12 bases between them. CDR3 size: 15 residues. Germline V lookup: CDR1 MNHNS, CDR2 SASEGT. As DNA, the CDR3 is TGTGCCAGCAGTGGCGACAGTCCAGCTAACTATGGCTACACCTTC. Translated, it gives CASSGDSPANYGYTF.

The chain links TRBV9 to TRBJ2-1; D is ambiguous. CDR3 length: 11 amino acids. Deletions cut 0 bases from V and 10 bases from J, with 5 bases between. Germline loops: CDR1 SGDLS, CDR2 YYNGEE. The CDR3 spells CASSVGTEQFF. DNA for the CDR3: TGTGCCAGCAGCGTAGGAACGGAGCAGTTCTTC.

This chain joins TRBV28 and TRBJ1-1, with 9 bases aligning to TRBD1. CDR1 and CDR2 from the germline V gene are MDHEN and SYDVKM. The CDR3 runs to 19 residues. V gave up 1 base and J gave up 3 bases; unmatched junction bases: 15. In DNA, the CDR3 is TGTGCCAGCAGTTTATTTTATGAGGGGGACAGGGTCGCGGACACTGAAGCTTTCTTT. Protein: CASSLFYEGDRVADTEAFF.